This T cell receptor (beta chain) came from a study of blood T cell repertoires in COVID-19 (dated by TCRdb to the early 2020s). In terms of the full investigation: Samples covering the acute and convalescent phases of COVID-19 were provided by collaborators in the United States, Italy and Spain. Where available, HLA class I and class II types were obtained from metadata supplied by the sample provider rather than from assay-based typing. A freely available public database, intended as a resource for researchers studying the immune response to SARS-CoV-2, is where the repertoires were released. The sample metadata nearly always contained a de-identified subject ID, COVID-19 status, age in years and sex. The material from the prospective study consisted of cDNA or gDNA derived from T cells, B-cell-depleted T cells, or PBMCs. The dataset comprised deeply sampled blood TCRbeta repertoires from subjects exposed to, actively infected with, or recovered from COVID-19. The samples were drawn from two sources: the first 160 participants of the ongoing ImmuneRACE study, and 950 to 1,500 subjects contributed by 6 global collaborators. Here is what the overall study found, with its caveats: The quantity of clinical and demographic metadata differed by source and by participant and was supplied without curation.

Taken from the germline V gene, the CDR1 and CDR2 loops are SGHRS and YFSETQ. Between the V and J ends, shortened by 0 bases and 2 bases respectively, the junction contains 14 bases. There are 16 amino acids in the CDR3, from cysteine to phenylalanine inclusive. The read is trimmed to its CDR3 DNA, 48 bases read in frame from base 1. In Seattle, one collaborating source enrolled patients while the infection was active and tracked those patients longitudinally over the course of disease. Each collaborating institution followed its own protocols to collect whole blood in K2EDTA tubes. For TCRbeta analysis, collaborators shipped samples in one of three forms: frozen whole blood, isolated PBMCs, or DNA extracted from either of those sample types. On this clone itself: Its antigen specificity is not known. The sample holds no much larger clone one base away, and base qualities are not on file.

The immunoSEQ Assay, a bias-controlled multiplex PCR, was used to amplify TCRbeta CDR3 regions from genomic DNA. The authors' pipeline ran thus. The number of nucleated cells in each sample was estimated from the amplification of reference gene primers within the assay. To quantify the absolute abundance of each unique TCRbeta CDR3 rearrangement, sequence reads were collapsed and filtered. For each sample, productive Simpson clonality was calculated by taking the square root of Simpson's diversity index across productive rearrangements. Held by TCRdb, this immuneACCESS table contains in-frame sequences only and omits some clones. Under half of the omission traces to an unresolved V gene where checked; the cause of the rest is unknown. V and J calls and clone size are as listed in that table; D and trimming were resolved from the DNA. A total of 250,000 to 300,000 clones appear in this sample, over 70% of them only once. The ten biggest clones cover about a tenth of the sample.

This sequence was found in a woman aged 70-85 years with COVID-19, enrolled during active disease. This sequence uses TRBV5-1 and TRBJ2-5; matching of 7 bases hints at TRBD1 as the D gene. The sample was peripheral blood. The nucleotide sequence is TGCGCCAGCAGCTTGGCGGGCCAGGGGGGTCAAGAGACCCAGTACTTC. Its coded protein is CASSLAGQGGQETQYF.